Below are 30 T cell receptor beta chains sequenced from a single sample in a study of beta chain features in type 1 diabetes. Expressed TCRB transcripts were sequenced, since all the RNA that had been isolated was reverse transcribed. Clones were read by immunoSEQ multiplex PCR, and TCRdb kept only the in-frame ones, dropping some. This sample has 85,000 to 110,000 clones, with under 30% found just once. General study results and limits: Type 1 diabetes patients had moderately but significantly shorter TCRB CDR3s in all four CD4+ subsets.

No antigen has been identified for these receptors. Source material: central memory CD4+ T cells from blood. The source of these receptors is a woman in her late teens or twenties with type 1 diabetes.

This clone was counted between two and nine times. The chain combines TRBV4-2 with TRBJ1-1, with 7 bases aligning to TRBD1. This CDR3 is 15 amino acids long. V was pared by 1 base and J by 8 bases, with 10 bases of the junction left unmatched. Germline V gene sequence: CDR1 LGHNA, CDR2 YNFKEQ. The DNA of the CDR3 is TGTGCCAGCAGCCAAGGAAACCCAGGGGGGAGAGAAGCTTTCTTT. Its protein product is CASSQGNPGGREAFF.

This sequence joins TRBV10-3 and TRBJ2-7; 11 bases are a match to TRBD2. Per germline, CDR1 ENHRY and CDR2 SYGVKD. This CDR3 region has 14 residues. J lost 6 bases, V lost 9 bases, and 10 bases had no gene match. The DNA for the CDR3 is TGTGCCATAGCTTCGACTAGCGGGACTACCGAGCAGTACTTC. Translation: CAIASTSGTTEQYF.

The chain links TRBV2 to TRBJ2-2, with 8 positions matching TRBD2. V trimming: 4 bases; J trimming: 0 bases; junction bases outside the gene matches: 1. The germline V gene encodes CDR1 SNHLY and CDR2 FYNNEI. The CDR3 consists of 15 residues. CDR3 residues: CASSGAGANTGELFF. For the CDR3, the DNA is TGTGCCAGCAGTGGAGCGGGAGCGAACACCGGGGAGCTGTTTTTT.

The chain couples TRBV6-6 to TRBJ1-1; perhaps TRBD1 as D (5 bases). The CDR3 totals 12 residues. Germline V gene data show CDR1 as MNHNY and CDR2 as SVGAGI (reference sequence). V was pared by 7 bases and J by 5 bases, with 11 bases between. The CDR3 DNA reads as TGTGCCAGCACCGAACGGGGGACTGAAGCTTTCTTT. Amino acids: CASTERGTEAFF.

The chain couples TRBV19 to TRBJ2-1; 7 bases match TRBD1. The ends lost 9 bases at V and 4 bases at J; junction bases unmatched: 6. The CDR3 has 13 amino acids. From germline, CDR1 is LNHDA and CDR2 SQIVND (reference sequence). The CDR3 nucleotides read TGTGCCAGCCACCGGACAGGTTACAATGAGCAGTTCTTC. Translating it yields CASHRTGYNEQFF.

The chain is built from TRBV7-9 and TRBJ2-5; D is undetermined. CDR3 size: 15 residues. Germline values: CDR1 SEHNR, CDR2 FQNEAQ (reference sequence). The V end lost 4 bases, the J end lost 5 bases, and 17 bases lay between the germline ends. The CDR3 reads CASSSRISGGETQYF. As DNA, the CDR3 is TGTGCCAGCAGCTCCAGGATCAGTGGTGGGGAGACCCAGTACTTC.

This chain links TRBV18 with TRBJ2-5, with a tentative D call TRBD2 (5 bases). V gave up 5 bases and J gave up 3 bases, with 10 bases separating them. Germline-derived CDR1 and CDR2 are KGHSH and LQKENI. CDR3 length: 13 amino acids. Here the CDR3 reads CASSSREKETQYF. CDR3 bases: TGTGCCAGCTCATCCCGGGAAAAAGAGACCCAGTACTTC.

The chain recombines TRBV28 with TRBJ2-5; 12 nucleotides align to TRBD2. V lost 5 bases, J lost 1 base, and 2 bases stayed unmatched. Germline loops: CDR1 MDHEN, CDR2 SYDVKM. This CDR3 region has 15 residues. The CDR3 spells CASSASGRVQETQYF. The DNA for the CDR3 is TGTGCCAGCAGTGCTAGCGGGAGGGTCCAAGAGACCCAGTACTTC.

The chain uses TRBV7-9 and TRBJ1-1; D remains unclear. There are 15 residues in the CDR3. V was shortened by 7 bases and J by 1 base, with 16 bases between the two germline ends. Germline V gene data show CDR1 as SEHNR and CDR2 as FQNEAQ (reference sequence). The DNA of the CDR3 is TGTGCCAGCACCCCCCAATCGTCGGGGAACACTGAAGCTTTCTTT. Amino acids: CASTPQSSGNTEAFF.

The rearrangement joins TRBV7-3 to TRBJ2-3; D perhaps matches TRBD2 (5 bases). The germline V and J ends were trimmed by 5 bases and 6 bases, with 15 bases remaining between them. Germline assignment: CDR1 SGHTA and CDR2 FQGTGA. The CDR3 loop spans 14 amino acids. CDR3 residues: CASSNGRPGDTQYF. CDR3 DNA: TGTGCCAGCAGCAATGGCAGGCCGGGGGATACGCAGTATTTT.

The gene calls are TRBV30 and TRBJ2-5; no clear D. Germline CDR1 reads GTSNPN; CDR2 reads SVGIG (reference sequence). The CDR3 has 13 amino acids. Trimming pared 0 bases from V and 2 bases from J, leaving 7 bases between. The CDR3 DNA is TGTGCCTGGAGTGTACGGAGACAAGAGACCCAGTACTTC. Its translation is CAWSVRRQETQYF.

The chain has TRBV7-8 and TRBJ1-5; D possibly corresponds to TRBD1 (6 bases). Between the trimmed V and J ends, which lost 5 bases and 3 bases, there was a span of 11 bases. Germline lookup yields CDR1 SGHVS and CDR2 FQNEAQ. The CDR3 totals 14 residues. CDR3 bases: TGTGCCAGCAGCCTCGGGACACACAATCAGCCCCAGCATTTT. It yields the protein CASSLGTHNQPQHF. Full variable domain (missing parts from reference TRBV7-8 and TRBJ1-5): GAGVSQSPRYKVAKRGQDVALRCDPISGHVSLFWYQQALGQGPEFLTYFQNEAQLDKSGLPSDRFFAERPEGSVSTLKIQRTQQEDSAVYLCASSLGTHNQPQHFGDGTRLSIL.

The table lists this clone with a few counts. The V gene is TRBV11-2, the J gene TRBJ2-3; the match to TRBD2 covers 10 bases. The germline CDR1 and CDR2 sequences are SGHAT and FQNNGV. This CDR3 spans 16 amino acids. V lost 2 bases and J lost 3; bases outside the gene matches: 5. The DNA of the CDR3 is TGTGCCAGCAGCTTATACTCTAGCGGGAGAACAGATACGCAGTATTTT. This translates into CASSLYSSGRTDTQYF.

This clone was counted only a few times. The chain uses TRBV5-4 and TRBJ2-1; 13 bases agree with TRBD2. With 4 bases clipped from V and 5 bases from J, the junction kept 9 bases outside the gene matches. Germline loops: CDR1 SGHNT, CDR2 YYREEE (reference sequence). The CDR3 has 17 residues. In nucleotides, the CDR3 is TGTGCCAGCAGCCGAGGACTAGCGGGAGTACCCCACAATGAGCAGTTCTTC. It codes for CASSRGLAGVPHNEQFF.

The CDR3 spells CASSLMARQGAGNEQFF. CDR3 sequence (DNA): TGTGCCAGCAGTTTAATGGCCCGACAGGGGGCCGGCAATGAGCAGTTCTTC. The rearrangement uses TRBV28 and TRBJ2-1, with TRBD1 matching 10 bases. Germline values: CDR1 MDHEN, CDR2 SYDVKM. Germline trimming cut 2 bases from V and 6 bases from J; bases unmatched to any gene: 10. This CDR3 has 17 amino acids.

This rearrangement joins TRBV2 to TRBJ1-1; TRBD1 matches 8 bases. Germline CDR1 SNHLY, CDR2 FYNNEI. This CDR3 comprises 14 residues. V gave up 7 bases and J gave up 3 bases; unmatched junction bases: 7. The CDR3 here is CASISQGGHTEAFF. The CDR3 nucleotides read TGTGCCAGCATTTCACAGGGGGGCCACACTGAAGCTTTCTTT.

This clone turned up a few times. The genes are TRBV29-1 and TRBJ1-2; D is possibly TRBD1 (5 bases). Trimming took off 5 bases at V and 8 bases at J, with 15 bases between the two ends. CDR1 and CDR2 from the germline V gene are SQVTM and ANQGSEA. The CDR3 runs to 12 residues. CDR3 in DNA: TGCAGCGTTCCCCGACAGTCTGAAGGCTACACCTTC. Protein product: CSVPRQSEGYTF. Looking up the rest from reference TRBV29-1 and TRBJ1-2 gives the full variable domain: SAVISQKPSRDICQRGTSLTIQCQVDSQVTMMFWYRQQPGQSLTLIATANQGSEATYESGFVIDKFPISRPNLTFSTLTVSNMSPEDSSIYLCSVPRQSEGYTFGSGTRLTVV.

This sequence joins TRBV6-5 and TRBJ2-1, with TRBD2 identical over 13 bases. The CDR3 is 15 residues long. V dropped 6 bases and J dropped 14; count of bases not matched to a gene: 13. The V gene's germline CDR1 is MNHEY and CDR2 SVGAGI. The CDR3 sequence is CASRPGLAGPRGEFF. The DNA for the CDR3 is TGTGCCAGCAGACCGGGACTAGCGGGACCCCGGGGGGAGTTCTTC.

The gene calls are TRBV18 and TRBJ1-2; TRBD1 agrees at 11 bases. With V trimmed by 3 bases and J by 7 bases, 13 bases remained unmatched. There are 17 residues in the CDR3. The V gene's germline CDR1 is KGHSH and CDR2 LQKENI. The CDR3 coding sequence is TGTGCCAGCTCACCTCAGGAACCGGGACAGGGGGAAGGTGGCTACACCTTC. It translates to CASSPQEPGQGEGGYTF.

J is TRBJ2-3 and V is TRBV29-1, with TRBD2 matching over 12 bases. J was trimmed by 4 bases and V by 4 bases; bases with no gene match: 6. Germline V lookup: CDR1 SQVTM, CDR2 ANQGSEA. This CDR3 region has 15 residues. The CDR3 DNA reads as TGCAGCGTTGCGAAGCTAGCGGGAGGGTCAGATACGCAGTATTTT. Translating gives CSVAKLAGGSDTQYF.

This sequence joins TRBV28 and TRBJ1-1, with 8 nucleotides matching TRBD1. The germline V gene encodes CDR1 MDHEN and CDR2 SYDVKM. Losses at the gene ends were 1 base for V and 11 bases for J; bases not matched to a gene: 9. The CDR3 runs 14 residues. This chain's CDR3 is CASSLSGQGALAFF. The DNA of the CDR3 is TGTGCCAGCAGTTTATCGGGGCAGGGGGCGCTTGCTTTCTTT.

The CDR3 loop reads CASSQQGNTIYF. The CDR3 region has the DNA TGTGCCAGCAGCCAACAGGGAAACACCATATATTTT. This chain uses TRBV7-9 with TRBJ1-3; D is unclear. There are 12 residues in the CDR3. V lost 5 bases to trimming and J lost 4 bases, with 6 bases between them. Per germline, CDR1 SEHNR and CDR2 FQNEAQ (reference sequence).

The rearrangement uses TRBV25-1 and TRBJ2-5; D remains ambiguous. Germline CDR1 reads MGHDK; CDR2 reads SYGVNS. V was shortened by 8 bases and J by 2 bases, with 18 bases between the two germline ends. This CDR3 is built from 15 residues. The CDR3 DNA reads TGTGCCAGCTCCCTTAACCGTGGGCGTCAAGAGACCCAGTACTTC. This codes for CASSLNRGRQETQYF.

This chain links TRBV18 with TRBJ2-5; D is possibly TRBD2 (6 bases). This CDR3 region has 14 residues. Germline lookup yields CDR1 KGHSH and CDR2 LQKENI. V was pared by 3 bases and J by 2 bases, with 10 bases between. The CDR3 DNA is TGTGCCAGCTCACCGAGGAGCGGGCAAGAGACCCAGTACTTC. Translated: CASSPRSGQETQYF.

This clone occurred a few times. V is TRBV7-9 and J is TRBJ2-1; D is perhaps TRBD2 (7 bases). Germline CDR1 SEHNR, CDR2 FQNEAQ (reference sequence). The CDR3 covers 15 residues. V shed 7 bases and J shed 0 bases, with 13 bases lying between them. CDR3 in DNA: TGTGCCAGCATAGGGGGGGGCGGCTCCTACAATGAGCAGTTCTTC. It translates to CASIGGGGSYNEQFF.

The gene calls are TRBV18 and TRBJ2-7; D is undetermined. Germline V gene sequence: CDR1 KGHSH, CDR2 LQKENI. With 6 bases removed from V and 5 bases from J, the gap between germline ends came to 17 bases. The CDR3 covers 14 residues. CDR3 coding DNA: TGTGCCAGCTCCAGCGTCCGGAGCGTAGACGAGCAGTACTTC. Its translation: CASSSVRSVDEQYF.

Only one count was recorded for this clone. The V call is TRBV7-2, the J call TRBJ2-3; D may be TRBD1 (6 bases). V lost 5 bases, J lost 3 bases, and 15 bases lay in between. Germline loops: CDR1 SGHTA, CDR2 FQGNSA. The CDR3 is 15 residues long. The CDR3 region is CASSATGIGTDTQYF. CDR3 DNA sequence: TGTGCCAGCAGCGCAACAGGGATTGGTACAGATACGCAGTATTTT.

The genes are TRBV29-1 and TRBJ1-2; TRBD1 matches 9 bases. V lost 4 bases, J lost 4 bases, and 16 bases stayed unmatched. CDR1 is SQVTM and CDR2 is ANQGSEA in the germline V gene. The length of the CDR3 is 17 residues. Here the CDR3 reads CSVVQWDMGQGLYGYTF. In DNA form, the CDR3 reads TGCAGCGTTGTTCAATGGGATATGGGACAGGGCCTCTATGGCTACACCTTC. The full variable domain, completed using reference TRBV29-1 and TRBJ1-2, is SAVISQKPSRDICQRGTSLTIQCQVDSQVTMMFWYRQQPGQSLTLIATANQGSEATYESGFVIDKFPISRPNLTFSTLTVSNMSPEDSSIYLCSVVQWDMGQGLYGYTFGSGTRLTVV.

This clone has more than one count but fewer than ten. This rearrangement joins TRBV28 to TRBJ1-1, with a possible D match to TRBD1 (6 bases). The CDR3 loop spans 15 amino acids. Germline-derived CDR1 and CDR2 are MDHEN and SYDVKM. Trimming left V 6 bases short and J 7 bases short, with 21 bases between. DNA of the CDR3: TGTGCCAGCAGCCGAGCCCCTGGGGGCAAATTTGAAGCTTTCTTT. It codes for CASSRAPGGKFEAFF.

There are many counts of this clone. CDR3 DNA: TGTGCCAGCAGCTTAATAACGGGAGGGCCGGAGACCCAGTACTTC. Translating it yields CASSLITGGPETQYF. The genes are TRBV7-9 and TRBJ2-5, with 8 bases aligning to TRBD2. The CDR3 length is 15 residues. The germline V gene encodes CDR1 SEHNR and CDR2 FQNEAQ (reference sequence). Trimming removed 2 bases from V and 5 bases from J; junction bases left unmatched: 7.